These 14 T cell receptor beta chains were all obtained from the same sample, sequenced in a study of T cell clones after liver transplantation. Sequencing was performed with immunoSEQ multiplex PCR; in TCRdb, only in-frame clones are kept and a portion is missing. Of 75,000 to 95,000 clones listed, 84% were seen once; the top ten hold 2.1%. The sequencing here drew on CD4+ T cells from blood, taken about 50 months after liver transplant. The receptor set was obtained from a human patient who received a liver transplant. Some T cells may be provided by the graft donor.

This rearrangement joins TRBV7-9 to TRBJ1-1, with 10 positions matching TRBD1. The CDR3 has 16 residues. V shed 3 bases and J 0 bases; nucleotides not matched to a gene: 4. Germline values: CDR1 SEHNR, CDR2 FQNEAQ (reference sequence). The CDR3 bases are TGTGCCAGCAGCTTTTCGACAGGGGGCCTGAACACTGAAGCTTTCTTT. This encodes CASSFSTGGLNTEAFF.

This clone was observed once. This rearrangement joins TRBV6-5 to TRBJ1-5, with 8 bases lining up with TRBD1. With 8 bases clipped from V and 5 bases from J, the junction kept 8 bases outside the gene matches. The CDR3 consists of 14 residues. CDR1 is MNHEY and CDR2 is SVGAGI in the germline V gene. CDR3 nucleotide sequence: TGTGCCAGCGGAAGGACAGGGATCGATCAGCCCCAGCATTTT. It encodes CASGRTGIDQPQHF.

This clone was seen a single time. This sequence joins TRBV19 and TRBJ2-5; tentatively, D is TRBD2 (5 bases). The CDR3 sequence is 14 residues long. Trimming removed 5 bases at V and 1 base at J, with 11 bases between. Per the germline V gene, CDR1 is LNHDA and CDR2 is SQIVND (reference sequence). CDR3 region: CASSYTRTQETQYF. The CDR3, as DNA: TGTGCCAGTAGTTACACTAGGACCCAAGAGACCCAGTACTTC.

The chain combines TRBV7-2 with TRBJ1-2; TRBD1 agrees at 9 bases. Germline loops: CDR1 SGHTA, CDR2 FQGNSA. This CDR3 region has 15 residues. V lost 5 bases to trimming and J lost 6 bases; unmatched junction nucleotides: 10. The CDR3 loop reads CASSPASGTGHGYTF. The CDR3 DNA sequence: TGTGCCAGCAGCCCTGCCTCCGGGACAGGGCATGGCTACACCTTC.

V is TRBV7-9 and J is TRBJ1-2; no reliable D call. V lost 5 bases, J lost 4 bases, and 20 bases lay in between. Germline CDR1 reads SEHNR; CDR2 reads FQNEAQ (reference sequence). CDR3 size: 16 residues. The CDR3 region is CASSPRSPGRSYGYTF. The CDR3 nucleotides read TGTGCCAGCAGCCCCCGGTCTCCTGGAAGGAGCTATGGCTACACCTTC.

The V gene is TRBV7-2, the J gene TRBJ2-5, with 10 bases that match TRBD2. The germline gives CDR1 SGHTA, CDR2 FQGNSA. V shed 1 base and J 6 bases; nucleotides not matched to a gene: 8. This CDR3 contains 16 residues. The CDR3 spells CASSLEIAGGRKTQYF. The CDR3 DNA reads TGTGCCAGCAGCTTAGAGATAGCGGGGGGTAGAAAGACCCAGTACTTC.

V is TRBV25-1 and J is TRBJ2-7; D is perhaps TRBD2 (5 bases). Germline V gene lookup returns CDR1 MGHDK and CDR2 SYGVNS. The CDR3 has 14 residues. V lost 3 bases and J 5 bases, leaving 14 bases between the germline ends. The CDR3 sequence is CASSDPAGSDEQYF. Here the CDR3 DNA reads TGTGCCAGCAGTGACCCGGCAGGTAGCGACGAGCAGTACTTC.

This clone was seen a few times. The chain joins TRBV6-4 to TRBJ1-1; 8 nucleotides agree with TRBD1. The CDR3 sequence is 18 residues long. Germline loops: CDR1 MRHNA, CDR2 SNTAGT. V dropped 0 bases and J dropped 4; count of bases not matched to a gene: 13. Here the CDR3 DNA reads TGTGCCAGCAGTGACTCGTTAGGACAGGGTTTTTTCGGCACTGAAGCTTTCTTT. It encodes CASSDSLGQGFFGTEAFF.

The chain is built from TRBV19 and TRBJ2-7, with D maybe TRBD2 (5 bases). Deletions cut 4 bases from V and 3 bases from J, with 13 bases between. This CDR3 has 14 residues. Germline CDR1 is LNHDA and CDR2 is SQIVND (reference sequence). The CDR3 sequence: CASSRSGTVYEQYF. Here the CDR3 DNA reads TGTGCCAGTAGTAGGAGCGGTACCGTCTACGAGCAGTACTTC.

J is TRBJ2-1 and V is TRBV5-4; 8 nucleotides agree with TRBD2. J gave up 8 bases and V 4 bases, and 14 bases lay outside the gene matches. The CDR3 is 16 residues long. The germline V gene encodes CDR1 SGHNT and CDR2 YYREEE (reference sequence). This chain's CDR3 is CASSPRFAGGKDEQFF. The CDR3 bases are TGTGCCAGCAGCCCAAGGTTTGCGGGAGGTAAAGATGAGCAGTTCTTC.

V is TRBV5-5 and J is TRBJ2-7; tentatively, D is TRBD1 (5 bases). The CDR3 is 14 residues long. Germline values: CDR1 SGHKS, CDR2 YYEKEE (reference sequence). V was cut by 0 bases and J by 3 bases, with 10 bases left in between. In DNA form, the CDR3 reads TGTGCCAGCAGCTTGGACCCAGGGCGCTACGAGCAGTACTTC. Translating it yields CASSLDPGRYEQYF. The variable domain in full, completed from reference TRBV5-5 and TRBJ2-7, reads DAGVTQSPTHLIKTRGQQVTLRCSPISGHKSVSWYQQVLGQGPQFIFQYYEKEERGRGNFPDRFSARQFPNYSSELNVNALLLGDSALYLCASSLDPGRYEQYFGPGTRLTVT.

DNA of the CDR3: TGTGCCAGCAGCTTAGTCTCCAGCGGGGGGTCCTACGAGCAGTACTTC. It encodes CASSLVSSGGSYEQYF. The chain combines TRBV11-2 with TRBJ2-7; TRBD2 matches 9 bases. This CDR3 is built from 16 residues. The germline V gene has CDR1 SGHAT and CDR2 FQNNGV. The junction had 5 bases not matched to a gene; V was cut back by 1 base and J by 1 base.

The gene calls are TRBV28 and TRBJ2-3, with D possibly being TRBD2 (6 bases). V lost 5 bases and J 8 bases, leaving 17 bases between the germline ends. CDR3 size: 14 residues. Germline V gives CDR1 MDHEN, CDR2 SYDVKM. CDR3 protein: CASSPLGLAFTQYF. In DNA form, the CDR3 reads TGTGCCAGCAGTCCCCTGGGGCTAGCGTTTACGCAGTATTTT.

V and J are TRBV18 and TRBJ2-7; the match to TRBD2 covers 7 bases. The CDR3 is 16 amino acids. In germline, CDR1 is KGHSH, CDR2 LQKENI. J was trimmed by 2 bases and V by 6 bases; bases with no gene match: 13. The CDR3 protein is CASSLRTGGRAYEQYF. CDR3 bases: TGTGCCAGCTCTCTTCGAACCGGGGGGAGGGCCTACGAGCAGTACTTC.